These T cell receptor beta chains were read from a single sample in a study of OX40 agonist ivuxolimab in advanced cancers. Produced via immunoSEQ multiplex PCR; TCRdb's table is partial and in-frame only. This sample has about 91,000 clones; around 85% occur once, and the top ten carry roughly 0.5%. The specimen comprised CD4+ or CD8+ T cells sorted from blood, sampled in a trial of the OX40 agonist ivuxolimab. The receptors were gathered from an adult with an advanced solid tumor such as melanoma, head and neck, liver or kidney cancer. The CDR3 runs from the conserved cysteine through the conserved F or W. A D gene is named only where the DNA matches it firmly. Size values are once, few and many counts, or a class for expanded clones, and some rows have none.

d_gene	v_gene	j_gene	abundance	CDR3aa	CDR3nt
NA	TRBV6-5	TRBJ2-5	NA	CASSYSDQETQYF	TGTGCCAGCAGTTACTCGGACCAAGAGACCCAGTACTTC
NA	TRBV5-8	TRBJ1-1	NA	CASSHGLFRNTEAFF	TGTGCCAGCAGCCACGGACTGTTTCGGAACACTGAAGCTTTCTTT
NA	TRBV10-1	TRBJ2-1	NA	CASSGLTARRLFF	TGCGCCAGCTCCGGGCTGACAGCCCGCCGGTTGTTCTTC
TRBD1	TRBV9	TRBJ2-1	few	CASSSRTGTGEQFF	TGTGCCAGCAGCTCACGGACAGGGACGGGTGAGCAGTTCTTC
NA	TRBV19	TRBJ1-5	few	CASSSAGLQPQHF	TGTGCCAGTAGTTCGGCCGGGTTGCAGCCCCAGCATTTT
TRBD1	TRBV7-2	TRBJ2-7	NA	CASSLPRDSLSYEQYF	TGTGCCAGCAGCTTACCCCGGGACAGTCTATCCTACGAGCAGTACTTC
NA	TRBV10-1	TRBJ1-2	NA	CASSAGSDAIYTF	TGCGCCAGCAGTGCGGGGTCCGACGCTATCTACACCTTC
NA	TRBV6-1	TRBJ2-1	once	CASSEGGGFTSYNEQFF	TGTGCCAGCAGTGAAGGCGGCGGCTTTACCTCCTACAATGAGCAGTTCTTC
NA	TRBV27	TRBJ1-5	NA	CASSFLSGSNQPQHF	TGTGCCAGCAGTTTTCTCAGCGGAAGCAATCAGCCCCAGCATTTT
NA	TRBV2	TRBJ1-5	once	CASSEQGRRQPQHF	TGTGCCAGCAGTGAACAGGGGAGGAGGCAGCCCCAGCATTTT
NA	TRBV7-9	TRBJ2-1	NA	CASSSRQYHNEQFF	TGTGCCAGCAGCTCCCGACAGTACCACAATGAGCAGTTCTTC
NA	TRBV9	TRBJ2-2	NA	CASSVDAGPPNTGELFF	TGTGCCAGCAGCGTAGATGCAGGGCCCCCGAACACCGGGGAGCTGTTTTTT
TRBD1	TRBV7-2	TRBJ2-2	NA	CASSLALRTGRYGELFF	TGTGCCAGCAGCTTAGCTTTAAGGACAGGGAGGTACGGGGAGCTGTTTTTT
NA	TRBV9	TRBJ1-4	NA	CASSVQGDEKLFF	TGTGCCAGCAGCGTACAGGGTGATGAAAAACTGTTTTTT
TRBD1	TRBV10-3	TRBJ1-3	NA	CAISGTGGNTIYF	TGTGCCATCAGTGGGACAGGTGGAAACACCATATATTTT
TRBD1	TRBV10-3	TRBJ1-1	NA	CAISKSQGAGTEAFF	TGTGCCATCAGTAAATCACAGGGGGCGGGCACTGAAGCTTTCTTT
NA	TRBV25-1	TRBJ1-2	once	CASSEFGTSGDGYTF	TGTGCCAGCAGTGAATTCGGGACAAGCGGTGATGGCTACACCTTC
NA	TRBV29-1	TRBJ1-2	NA	CSVAGEEGYTF	TGCAGCGTTGCGGGGGAAGAAGGCTACACCTTC
NA	TRBV5-4	TRBJ2-3	NA	CAGRWGRTDTQYF	TGTGCAGGGAGGTGGGGGCGCACAGATACGCAGTATTTT
NA	TRBV19	TRBJ1-2	NA	CASSIDPRYGYTF	TGTGCCAGTAGTATAGATCCCCGCTATGGCTACACCTTC
NA	TRBV9	TRBJ2-2	NA	CASERKNTGELFF	TGTGCCAGCGAGCGCAAAAACACCGGGGAGCTGTTTTTT
TRBD1	TRBV2	TRBJ1-3	NA	CASRYGQGAGNTIYF	TGTGCCAGCAGATACGGACAGGGGGCAGGAAACACCATATATTTT
NA	TRBV14	TRBJ1-1	NA	CASSRLTPGDTEAFF	TGTGCCAGCAGCCGGCTTACCCCAGGGGACACTGAAGCTTTCTTT
TRBD1	TRBV4-2	TRBJ2-7	NA	CASSQGVERTGFSYEQYF	TGTGCCAGCAGCCAAGGGGTGGAAAGGACAGGATTCTCCTACGAGCAGTACTTC
TRBD2	TRBV5-1	TRBJ2-1	NA	CASIRGLAGWGNEQFF	TGCGCCAGCATCCGGGGACTAGCGGGGTGGGGAAATGAGCAGTTCTTC
NA	TRBV6-5	TRBJ2-1	NA	CASSNGGSSYNEQFF	TGTGCCAGCAGCAACGGGGGTAGCTCCTACAATGAGCAGTTCTTC
NA	TRBV7-2	TRBJ1-2	NA	CASSLKGPGSYGYTF	TGTGCCAGCAGCTTAAAAGGGCCGGGAAGTTATGGCTACACCTTC
NA	TRBV18	TRBJ1-1	few	CATKRGQNTEAFF	TGTGCCACCAAAAGGGGACAGAACACTGAAGCTTTCTTT
NA	TRBV5-1	TRBJ2-1	NA	CASSLVGGPYNEQFF	TGCGCCAGCAGCTTGGTGGGGGGCCCATACAATGAGCAGTTCTTC
NA	TRBV9	TRBJ2-2	NA	CASSPRAGELFF	TGTGCCAGCAGCCCCCGGGCCGGGGAGCTGTTTTTT
NA	TRBV11-2	TRBJ1-1	NA	CASGLGGQTEAFF	TGTGCCAGCGGTCTTGGGGGGCAAACTGAAGCTTTCTTT
NA	TRBV14	TRBJ1-5	NA	CASSQGMDQPQHF	TGTGCCAGCAGCCAGGGAATGGACCAGCCCCAGCATTTT
TRBD2	TRBV7-2	TRBJ2-3	NA	CASSSGLASTDTQYF	TGTGCCAGCAGCTCGGGACTAGCCAGCACAGATACGCAGTATTTT
NA	TRBV27	TRBJ1-3	NA	CASSSGRVDSGNTIYF	TGTGCCAGCAGTTCCGGCAGGGTGGATTCCGGAAACACCATATATTTT
TRBD1	TRBV19	TRBJ1-2	NA	CASTDVTGTGYGYTF	TGTGCCAGTACCGACGTCACCGGGACAGGGTATGGCTACACCTTC
NA	TRBV12-2	TRBJ1-4	NA	CASRPWVVLGANEKLFF	TGTGCAAGTCGCCCATGGGTGGTCCTCGGGGCTAATGAAAAACTGTTTTTT
NA	TRBV7-2	TRBJ2-2	NA	CASSLARVTGELFF	TGTGCCAGCAGCTTAGCGCGGGTCACCGGGGAGCTGTTTTTT
NA	TRBV5-1	TRBJ2-1	NA	CASSLGFRGGEQFF	TGCGCCAGCAGCTTGGGATTCCGGGGAGGTGAGCAGTTCTTC
NA	TRBV2	TRBJ1-4	NA	CASSEMGASNEKLFF	TGTGCCAGCAGTGAAATGGGGGCGTCTAATGAAAAACTGTTTTTT